This TCR beta chain is from a study of cytomegalovirus exposure and HLA in healthy donors. Findings and limits, study-wide: A later analysis revealed that TCR association rates differed between HLA loci, peaking at DRB1 and bottoming out at HLA-C. Donor immune exposure was known only as CMV serostatus. Analyses of presence/absence relied on an assumption of roughly uniform sequencing depth across donors.

The CDR3 consists of 13 residues. CDR1 is LNHDA, CDR2 SQIVND, per germline (reference sequence). The primer mix had 60 Vbeta and 13 Jbeta primers. Assay: immunoSEQ multiplex PCR; the TCRdb copy retains only in-frame clones and omits some. The sample carries roughly 190,000 clones, approximately 85% recorded once. Of note for this clone: Its target is not known.

The chain joins TRBV19 to TRBJ2-5, with D possibly being TRBD2 (6 bases). Judging by the DNA end, TRBJ2-7 fits better; the J call may be wrong. The specimen sequenced was PBMCs. The clonotype originates from a girl aged 10 to 17 in good health and CMV-seropositive. DNA for the CDR3: TGTGCCACAGGAAGGAGGGGATCTTACGAGCAGTACTTC. This translates into CATGRRGSYEQYF.